The rows below give T cell receptor beta chains drawn from one sample of a study of blood T cell repertoires in COVID-19. TCRdb keeps only in-frame clones here, not all; method: immunoSEQ multiplex PCR. The sample contains fewer than 250,000 clones, roughly 81% of which appear only once. Material for sequencing was peripheral blood. These receptors came from a man aged 45 to 65 with acute or convalescent COVID-19. The CDR3 runs from the conserved cysteine through the conserved F or W.

TRBJ2-2 TRBV19 CASSNPRTGKDTGELFF
TRBJ2-3 TRBV10-1 CASSESRRPSTDTQYF
TRBJ2-2 TRBV27 CAVRTPNTGELFF
TRBJ2-7 TRBV28 CASSSPTMGLHEQYF
TRBJ1-5 TRBV2 CASSWSGSNQPQHF
TRBJ1-2 TRBV28 CASSPRRTGALWGYTF
TRBJ1-5 TRBV2 CASSGFPGRSGQEDQPQHF
TRBJ2-7 TRBV19 CASSKDRLTAYEQYF
TRBJ1-2 TRBV5-4 CASSAGQGLNYGYTF
TRBJ1-1 TRBV7-6 CASSLYGLAFF
TRBJ1-2 TRBV27 CASSLSTGGNYGYTF
TRBJ1-5 TRBV15 CATSRVTVSNQPQHF
TRBJ1-6 TRBV25-1 CASSAPRDFPYNSPLHF
TRBJ1-2 TRBV6-5 CASRGGSGYGYTF
TRBJ1-4 TRBV2 CASSWTGGPEKLFF
TRBJ2-7 TRBV10-3 CAISWAAGRYEQYF
TRBJ2-5 TRBV7-9 CASSFIRGQETQYF
TRBJ2-1 TRBV11-3 CASSPDLGSSYNEQFF
TRBJ1-4 TRBV2 CASTPTGSTNEKLFF
TRBJ2-7 TRBV30 CAWRGLGQGADEQYF
TRBJ2-7 TRBV5-4 CASSFNRGTYEQYF
TRBJ2-1 TRBV29-1 CSVRTSGIGPYNEQFF
TRBJ2-1 TRBV3-1/TRBV3-2 CASSSLRLTRWSEQFF
TRBJ1-5 TRBV20-1 CSASDDSQPQHF
TRBJ1-2 TRBV7-9 CASSLEDRAFGGYTF
TRBJ1-2 TRBV28 CASSAASSGRESYGYTF
TRBJ1-1 TRBV19 CASSIDRGNTEAFF
TRBJ1-5 TRBV30 CAWTGGISNQPQHF
TRBJ2-2 TRBV7-2 CASSLGRDRRTGELFF
TRBJ1-2 TRBV18 CASSPSTLANMDSYGYTF
TRBJ2-1 TRBV3-1/TRBV3-2 CASSPLGTGISYNEQFF
TRBJ1-1 TRBV19 CASSALQDMNTEAFF
TRBJ2-7 TRBV7-8 CASSLRDSVSYEQYF
TRBJ2-2 TRBV5-1 CASDPQGTVNTGELFF
TRBJ1-1 TRBV30 CAWSLGGTEAFF
TRBJ1-2 TRBV9 CASSSGTGLGYTF
TRBJ1-6 TRBV10-3 CAIGLPGVSPLHF
TRBJ1-2 TRBV11-3 CASSFSANYGYTF
TRBJ2-7 TRBV19 CASEGVTSDDSYEQYF
TRBJ1-1 TRBV19 CASSWRREKAEAFF
TRBJ2-7 TRBV4-1 CASSQVLAGRYEQYF
TRBJ1-6 TRBV5-6 CASSLRSYNSPLHF
TRBJ1-5 TRBV6-6 CASSLAENQPQHF
TRBJ1-1 TRBV10-3 CAISEGGGGAFGAFF